This TCR beta chain was sequenced for a study of cytomegalovirus exposure and HLA in healthy donors. Germline V gives CDR1 SNHLY, CDR2 FYNNEI. Losses at the gene ends were 8 bases for V and 4 bases for J; bases not matched to a gene: 3. The CDR3 is 13 residues long. This clone was picked up a small number of times. Its matching antigen is unknown. The PCR made use of 60 Vbeta and 13 Jbeta primers. Generated by immunoSEQ multiplex PCR, the TCRdb table keeps only in-frame clones and is missing some. The repertoire holds 80,000 to 100,000 clones, with about 85% as singletons. Study observations and caveats: Reports indicated that the classifier achieved high specificity and sensitivity in diagnosing cytomegalovirus status.

The chain joins TRBV2 to TRBJ2-1, with 9 bases that match TRBD1. The clonotype originates from a female donor in good health and CMV-seropositive. The material sequenced was PBMCs. The CDR3 loop is CASRDRAYNEQFF. The CDR3 DNA follows: TGTGCCAGCCGGGACAGGGCTTACAATGAGCAGTTCTTC. Combining the CDR3 with reference TRBV2 and TRBJ2-1 gives the whole variable domain EPEVTQTPSHQVTQMGQEVILRCVPISNHLYFYWYRQILGQKVEFLVSFYNNEISEKSEIFDDQFSVERPDGSNFTLKIRSTKLEDSAMYFCASRDRAYNEQFFGPGTRLTVL.